This T cell receptor (beta chain) was profiled in a study of T-cell memory formation after mild COVID-19 (dated by TCRdb to about 2021). Notes on the research overall: TCR sequence clusters from the two donors were found to be largely donor specific. Longitudinal TCRalpha and TCRbeta repertoire sequencing tracked T-cell clones expanding and contracting after mild COVID-19 in two donors. Two young, previously healthy adult volunteers, one female and one male, were included in the cohort. What the authors observed across the whole study: Whether the second-wave clones peaking on day 37 were SARS-CoV-2 specific was not confirmed. Clones contracting from day 15 to 85 had balanced CD4/CD8 phenotypes, while a second wave expanding from day 15 to 37 was biased towards CD4+. Some responding clones were detected in pre-infection memory, which suggested that pre-existing cross-reactive memory T cells had joined the SARS-CoV-2 response. Contracting CD4+ clones turned up mainly in the CM and EM memory subsets, whereas EMRA was where CD8+ clones were enriched. Only a couple of mild cases were covered by the study, and larger cohorts that include severe cases with pre-infection samples were considered necessary.

The sequencer was an Illumina NovaSeq 6000. TCRalpha and TCRbeta cDNA libraries were constructed by 5'RACE with constant-segment primers, with sample barcodes and unique molecular identifiers being introduced. RNA was extracted from every sample with Trizol reagent. Libraries were amplified in two PCR steps, with a second sample barcode and Illumina TruSeq adapters added in the second step. The libraries were sequenced on an Illumina NovaSeq using 2 x 150 bp paired-end reads. On the study's bioinformatics: Reads were demultiplexed and collapsed into UMI-guided consensus sequences with migec v1.2.7. Using mixcr v2.1.11, UMI consensuses were aligned to TRA and TRB V and J templates and then assembled into clonotypes. A clonotype was counted as expanded or contracted only when both edgeR and NoisET called the clonotype significant, with the noise models trained on biological replicates. edgeR calls used a false discovery rate-adjusted p below 0.01 and a log2 fold-change threshold of 1. As an exploratory analysis of dynamics, max-normalized trajectories of the 1000 most abundant clonotypes were examined with PCA combined with hierarchical clustering. Separately sequenced CD4+ and CD8+ repertoires were used to assign the CD4 or CD8 phenotype of responding clones. The public sequencing data were trimmed at Q25 with fastp and processed into clonotypes with MiXCR by TCRdb, which kept only in-frame beta chains. Duplicate CDR3 protein sequences are folded into a single record with the most common DNA and genes. It is TCRdb's table, rather than the study itself, that gives the V and J calls and clone size. The sample table contains 58,000 or so distinct CDR3 sequences; only one count was recorded for about 27% of them. The ten largest make up more than 40% of the sample.

PBMCs were isolated by Ficoll-Paque density gradient centrifugation. As to this clonotype: Its antigen is not yet known. Within one base of it there is no much larger clone, and no base qualities were kept.

Sequences SGHTA (CDR1) and FQGNSA (CDR2) are obtained from the germline V gene. V has 4 bases trimmed and J has 1 base trimmed; junction bases matching no gene number 4. From its cysteine to its phenylalanine, the CDR3 spans 15 amino acids. The entry retains the CDR3 DNA only, 45 bases that are in frame from base 1. Here the chain combines TRBV7-2 and TRBJ2-5; the central 9 bases match TRBD2. The TCR originated in a young man who had mild COVID-19 (a few samples of this study predate the infection). The sample titles of this study are shuffled in the database, so cell type and time point are left out; the donor was told from shared clones. The material sequenced was PBMCs or a T cell subset sorted from them (not recorded which). The CDR3 reads as follows: CASSSRGGIQETQYF. The nucleotides read TGTGCCAGCAGCTCGCGGGGGGGCATCCAAGAGACCCAGTACTTC.